The source of this T cell receptor beta chain is a study of CD8+ T cells in alopecia areata. Background on the study: Treatment comprised oral tofacitinib, 5 to 10 mg twice daily, in treated patients. Study-wide findings and caveats: Sequence data from scalp samples additionally include resident alphabeta T cells of normal skin. Among the top 100, expanded CD8+ clones were significantly decreased by tofacitinib, as was scalp clonality.

The germline gives CDR1 ENHRY, CDR2 SYGVKD. The trim removed 10 bases at V and 3 bases at J, leaving 5 bases unmatched. The CDR3 totals 12 residues. Extracted RNA was reverse transcribed, and the resulting cDNA served as sequencing template. Assay used: immunoSEQ multiplex PCR; TCRdb lists only in-frame clones, some missing. The repertoire has 200,000 to 250,000 clones, less than 50% of them found once; the top ten carry over 2.5%. Treatment denoted: oral pan-JAK inhibitor, 5-10 mg twice daily. In the case of this clone: Its antigen remains unidentified.

The chain uses TRBV10-3 and TRBJ2-5; 7 nucleotides match TRBD2. The source was CD4+ T cells sorted from blood, collected around week 37, from a patient treated with tofacitinib. This clonotype originated in a human donor with alopecia areata. The CDR3 reads CASPGGEETQYF. CDR3 DNA sequence: TGTGCCAGCCCTGGGGGGGAAGAGACCCAGTACTTC.